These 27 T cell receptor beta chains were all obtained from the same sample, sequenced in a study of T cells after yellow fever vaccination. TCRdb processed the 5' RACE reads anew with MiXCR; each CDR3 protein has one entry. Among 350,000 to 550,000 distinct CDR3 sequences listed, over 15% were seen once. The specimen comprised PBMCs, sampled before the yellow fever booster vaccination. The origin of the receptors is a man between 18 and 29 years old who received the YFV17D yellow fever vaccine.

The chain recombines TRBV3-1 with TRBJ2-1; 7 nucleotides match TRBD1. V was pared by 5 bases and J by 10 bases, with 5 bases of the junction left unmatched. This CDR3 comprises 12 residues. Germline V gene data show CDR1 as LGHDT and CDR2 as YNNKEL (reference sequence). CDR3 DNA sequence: TGTGCCAGCAGCTTCGCGACAGGGGAGCAGTTCTTC. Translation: CASSFATGEQFF.

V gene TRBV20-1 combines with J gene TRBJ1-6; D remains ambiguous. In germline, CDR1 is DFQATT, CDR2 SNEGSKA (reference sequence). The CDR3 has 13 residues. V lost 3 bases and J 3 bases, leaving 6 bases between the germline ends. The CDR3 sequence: CSASQDYNSPLHF. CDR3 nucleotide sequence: TGCAGTGCTAGCCAGGACTATAATTCACCCCTCCACTTT.

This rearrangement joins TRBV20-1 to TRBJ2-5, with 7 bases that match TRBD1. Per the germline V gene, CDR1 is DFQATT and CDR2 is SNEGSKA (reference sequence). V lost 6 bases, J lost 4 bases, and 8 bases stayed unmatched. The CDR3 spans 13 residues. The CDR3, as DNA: TGCAGTGCCCCCGACAGGGAAAGAGAGACCCAGTACTTC. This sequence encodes CSAPDRERETQYF.

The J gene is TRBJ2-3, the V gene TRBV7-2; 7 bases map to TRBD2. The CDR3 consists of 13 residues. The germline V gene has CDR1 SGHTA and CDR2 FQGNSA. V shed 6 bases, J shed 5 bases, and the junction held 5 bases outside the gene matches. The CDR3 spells CASRTGGGDTQYF. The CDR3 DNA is TGTGCCAGCAGGACGGGCGGGGGAGATACGCAGTATTTT.

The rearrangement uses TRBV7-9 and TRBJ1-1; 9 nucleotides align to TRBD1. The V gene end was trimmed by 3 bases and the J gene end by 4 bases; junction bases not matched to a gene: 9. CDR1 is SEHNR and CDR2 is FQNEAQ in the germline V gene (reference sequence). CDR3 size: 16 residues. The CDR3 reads CASSFRQGEGGTEAFF. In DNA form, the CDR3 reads TGTGCCAGCAGCTTTCGACAGGGGGAAGGGGGCACTGAAGCTTTCTTT.

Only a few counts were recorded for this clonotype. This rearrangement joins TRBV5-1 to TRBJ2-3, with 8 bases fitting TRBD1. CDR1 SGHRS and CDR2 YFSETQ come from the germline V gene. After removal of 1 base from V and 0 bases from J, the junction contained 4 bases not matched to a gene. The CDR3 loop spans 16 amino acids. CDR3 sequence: CASSLQGAESTDTQYF. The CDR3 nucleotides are TGCGCCAGCAGCTTGCAGGGGGCCGAGAGCACAGATACGCAGTATTTT.

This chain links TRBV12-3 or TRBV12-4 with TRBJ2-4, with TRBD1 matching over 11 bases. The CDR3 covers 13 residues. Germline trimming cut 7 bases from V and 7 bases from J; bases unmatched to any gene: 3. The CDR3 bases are TGTGCCAGCACCGGGGACAGGGGGAACATTCAGTACTTC. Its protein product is CASTGDRGNIQYF.

Here the CDR3 reads CASKTGRDTDTQYF. The DNA of the CDR3 is TGTGCCAGCAAAACGGGACGGGACACAGATACGCAGTATTTT. J is TRBJ2-3 and V is TRBV19; the D gene could be TRBD1 or TRBD2 (5 bases each). The V and J ends lost 9 bases and 2 bases respectively, with 15 bases between them. Germline V gene lookup returns CDR1 LNHDA and CDR2 SQIVND (reference sequence). The CDR3 runs to 14 residues.

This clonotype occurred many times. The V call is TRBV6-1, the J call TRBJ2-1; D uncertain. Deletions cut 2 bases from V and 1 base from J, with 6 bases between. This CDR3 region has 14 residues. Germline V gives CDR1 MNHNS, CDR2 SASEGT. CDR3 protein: CASSEKTSYNEQFF. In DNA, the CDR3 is TGTGCCAGCAGTGAAAAGACGTCCTACAATGAGCAGTTCTTC.

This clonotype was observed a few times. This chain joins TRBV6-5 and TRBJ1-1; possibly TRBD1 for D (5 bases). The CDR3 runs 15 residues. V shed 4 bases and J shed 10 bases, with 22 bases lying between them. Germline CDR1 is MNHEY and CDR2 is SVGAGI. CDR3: CASSSRSSGGVGAFF. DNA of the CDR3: TGTGCCAGCAGTTCGCGGAGCTCGGGGGGAGTAGGAGCTTTCTTT.

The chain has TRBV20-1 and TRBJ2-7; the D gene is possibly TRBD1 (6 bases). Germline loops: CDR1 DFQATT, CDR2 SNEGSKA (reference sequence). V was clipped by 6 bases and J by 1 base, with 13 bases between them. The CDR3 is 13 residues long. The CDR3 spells CSADPGQSYEQYV. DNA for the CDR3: TGCAGTGCGGACCCTGGACAGTCCTACGAGCAGTACGTC.

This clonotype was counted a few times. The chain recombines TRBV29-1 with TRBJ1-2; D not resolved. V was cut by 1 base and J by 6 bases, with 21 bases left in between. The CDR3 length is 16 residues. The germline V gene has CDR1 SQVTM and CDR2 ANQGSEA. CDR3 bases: TGCAGCGTTGAAGGTTCGGAAGGATTGAGGGAAGATGGCTACACCTTC. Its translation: CSVEGSEGLREDGYTF.

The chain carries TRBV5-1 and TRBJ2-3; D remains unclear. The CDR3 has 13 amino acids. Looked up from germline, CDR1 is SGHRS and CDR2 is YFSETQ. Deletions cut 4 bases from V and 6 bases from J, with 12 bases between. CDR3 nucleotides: TGCGCCAGCAGCCCCATCCCGGTCGATACGCAGTATTTT. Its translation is CASSPIPVDTQYF.

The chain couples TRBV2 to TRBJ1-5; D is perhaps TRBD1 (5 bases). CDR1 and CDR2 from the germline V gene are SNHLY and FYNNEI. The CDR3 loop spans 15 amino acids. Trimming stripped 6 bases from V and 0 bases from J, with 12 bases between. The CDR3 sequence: CASSEGINSNQPQHF. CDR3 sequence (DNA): TGTGCCAGCAGCGAGGGGATCAATAGCAATCAGCCCCAGCATTTT.

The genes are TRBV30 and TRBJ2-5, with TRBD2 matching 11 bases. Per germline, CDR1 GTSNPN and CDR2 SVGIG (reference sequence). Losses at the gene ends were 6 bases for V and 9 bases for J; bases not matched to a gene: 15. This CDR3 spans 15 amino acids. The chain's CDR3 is CACSLAGGPDGAQYF. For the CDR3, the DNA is TGTGCCTGTTCTCTAGCGGGGGGACCCGATGGGGCCCAGTACTTC. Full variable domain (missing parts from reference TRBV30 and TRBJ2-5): SQTIHQWPATLVQPVGSPLSLECTVEGTSNPNLYWYRQAAGRGLQLLFYSVGIGQISSEVPQNLSASRPQDRQFILSSKKLLLSDSGFYLCACSLAGGPDGAQYFGPGTRLLVL.

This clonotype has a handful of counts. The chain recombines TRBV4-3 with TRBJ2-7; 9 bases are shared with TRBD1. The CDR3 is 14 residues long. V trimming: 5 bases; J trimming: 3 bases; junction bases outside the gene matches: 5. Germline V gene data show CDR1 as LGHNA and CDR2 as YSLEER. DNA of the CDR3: TGCGCCAGCAGCATAGGACAGGGGAGCTACGAGCAGTACTTC. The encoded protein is CASSIGQGSYEQYF.

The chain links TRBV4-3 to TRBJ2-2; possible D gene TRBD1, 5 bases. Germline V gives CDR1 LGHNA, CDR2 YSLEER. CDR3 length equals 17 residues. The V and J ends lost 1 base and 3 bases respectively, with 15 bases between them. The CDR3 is CASSQVSAGPDTGELFF. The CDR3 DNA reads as TGCGCCAGCAGCCAAGTCAGCGCAGGGCCGGACACCGGGGAGCTGTTTTTT.

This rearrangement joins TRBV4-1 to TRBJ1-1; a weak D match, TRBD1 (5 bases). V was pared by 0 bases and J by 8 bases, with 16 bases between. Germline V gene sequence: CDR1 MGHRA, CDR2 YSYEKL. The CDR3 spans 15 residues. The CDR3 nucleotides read TGCGCCAGCAGCCAAGAGTTTGGGATTCAGGGCGAAGCTTTCTTT. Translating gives CASSQEFGIQGEAFF.

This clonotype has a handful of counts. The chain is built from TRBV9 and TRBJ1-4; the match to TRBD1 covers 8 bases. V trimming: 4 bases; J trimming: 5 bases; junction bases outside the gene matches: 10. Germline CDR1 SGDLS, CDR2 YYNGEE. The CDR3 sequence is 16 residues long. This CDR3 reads CASSPVSGTGNEKLFF. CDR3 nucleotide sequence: TGTGCCAGCAGCCCCGTATCCGGGACAGGAAATGAAAAACTGTTTTTT.

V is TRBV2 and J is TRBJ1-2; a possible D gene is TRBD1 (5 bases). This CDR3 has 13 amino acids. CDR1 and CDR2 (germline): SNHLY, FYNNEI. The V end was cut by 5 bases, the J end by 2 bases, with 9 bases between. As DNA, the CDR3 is TGTGCCAGCAGTAGGGACGGGAACTATGGCTACACCTTC. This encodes CASSRDGNYGYTF. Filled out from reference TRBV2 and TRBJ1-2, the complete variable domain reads EPEVTQTPSHQVTQMGQEVILRCVPISNHLYFYWYRQILGQKVEFLVSFYNNEISEKSEIFDDQFSVERPDGSNFTLKIRSTKLEDSAMYFCASSRDGNYGYTFGSGTRLTVV.

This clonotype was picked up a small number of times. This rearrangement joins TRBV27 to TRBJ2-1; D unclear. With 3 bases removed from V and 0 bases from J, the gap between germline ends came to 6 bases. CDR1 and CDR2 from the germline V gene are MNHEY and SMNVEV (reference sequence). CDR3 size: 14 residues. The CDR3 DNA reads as TGTGCCAGCAGTTTCACGAGCTCCTACAATGAGCAGTTCTTC. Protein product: CASSFTSSYNEQFF.

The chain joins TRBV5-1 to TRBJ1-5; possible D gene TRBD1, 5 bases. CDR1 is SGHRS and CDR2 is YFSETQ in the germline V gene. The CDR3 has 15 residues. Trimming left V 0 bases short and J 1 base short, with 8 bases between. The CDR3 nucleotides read TGCGCCAGCAGCTTGGGGGACCGGAGCAATCAGCCCCAGCATTTT. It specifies CASSLGDRSNQPQHF.

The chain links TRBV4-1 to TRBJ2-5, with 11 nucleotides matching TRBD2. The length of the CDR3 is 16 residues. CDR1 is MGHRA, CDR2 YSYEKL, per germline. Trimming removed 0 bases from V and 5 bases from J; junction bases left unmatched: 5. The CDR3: CASSQEGTSGRETQYF. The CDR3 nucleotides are TGCGCCAGCAGCCAAGAGGGGACTAGCGGTAGGGAGACCCAGTACTTC.

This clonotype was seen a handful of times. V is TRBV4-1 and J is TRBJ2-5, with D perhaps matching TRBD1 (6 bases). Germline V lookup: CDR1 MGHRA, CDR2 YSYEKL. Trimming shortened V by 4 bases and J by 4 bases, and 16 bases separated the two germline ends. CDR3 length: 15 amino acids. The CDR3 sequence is CASSPAPGQRETQYF. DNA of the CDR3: TGCGCCAGCAGCCCAGCTCCGGGACAAAGAGAGACCCAGTACTTC.

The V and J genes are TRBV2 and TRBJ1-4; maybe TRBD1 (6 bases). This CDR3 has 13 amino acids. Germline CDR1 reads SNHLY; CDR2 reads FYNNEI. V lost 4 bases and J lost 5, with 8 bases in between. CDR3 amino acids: CASSGTENEKLFF. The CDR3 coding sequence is TGTGCCAGCAGTGGGACAGAGAATGAAAAACTGTTTTTT.

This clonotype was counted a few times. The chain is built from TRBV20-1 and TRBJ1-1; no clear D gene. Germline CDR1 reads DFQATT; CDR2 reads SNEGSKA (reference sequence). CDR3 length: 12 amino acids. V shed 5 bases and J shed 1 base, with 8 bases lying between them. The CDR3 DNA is TGCAGTGCTGCCGCCGGGAACACTGAAGCTTTCTTT. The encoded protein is CSAAAGNTEAFF.

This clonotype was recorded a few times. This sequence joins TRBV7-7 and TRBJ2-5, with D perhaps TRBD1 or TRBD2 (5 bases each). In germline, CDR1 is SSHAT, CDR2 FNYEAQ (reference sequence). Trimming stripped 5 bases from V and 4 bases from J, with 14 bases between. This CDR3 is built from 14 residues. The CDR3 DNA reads TGTGCCAGCAGCCCCGGGACGGGTCCAGAGACCCAGTACTTC. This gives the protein CASSPGTGPETQYF.